One and the same sample provided the 16 T cell receptor beta chains below, sequenced in a study of CD8+CD57+ T cells in acquired aplastic anemia. Genomic DNA was employed as the template in profiling TCR beta VDJ and CDR3. MiXCR, applied by TCRdb to the reads, yields one record per CDR3 protein. The table includes hundreds of thousands of distinct CDR3 sequences, around 30% detected once. Only patients with CD8+CD57+ cell expansion on flow cytometry were chosen for sequencing. The material sequenced was sorted CD4+, CD8+, or CD8+CD57+ T cells (not recorded which) from PBMCs. The receptors here all came from a human donor with aplastic anemia.

This clonotype was seen many times. This chain connects TRBV19 to TRBJ1-2, with D unresolved. Between the trimmed V and J ends, which lost 5 bases and 6 bases, there was a span of 7 bases. The CDR3 runs 11 residues. Per the germline V gene, CDR1 is LNHDA and CDR2 is SQIVND (reference sequence). Here the CDR3 DNA reads TGTGCCAGTAGTCGGAGAGATGGCTACACCTTC. It is translated as CASSRRDGYTF.

The V call is TRBV7-3, the J call TRBJ2-7, with 7 bases lining up with TRBD1. Germline V gives CDR1 SGHTA, CDR2 FQGTGA. This CDR3 has 15 amino acids. The junction had 9 bases not matched to a gene; V was cut back by 6 bases and J by 1 base. The DNA of the CDR3 is TGTGCCAGCAGTGTGGGACAGCACCCTTCCTACGAGCAGTACTTC. It specifies CASSVGQHPSYEQYF.

In this sample, this clonotype turned up a few times. J is TRBJ2-7 and V is TRBV5-1; TRBD1 agrees at 11 bases. Germline CDR1 SGHRS, CDR2 YFSETQ. After removal of 4 bases from V and 7 bases from J, the junction contained 10 bases not matched to a gene. The CDR3 is 15 residues long. CDR3 amino acids: CASSQTGQGAGEQYF. The CDR3 bases are TGCGCCAGCAGCCAGACCGGACAGGGGGCGGGGGAGCAGTACTTC.

The chain couples TRBV19 to TRBJ1-3; D gene ambiguous. This CDR3 comprises 14 residues. V lost 9 bases, J lost 1 base, and 13 bases lay in between. Germline CDR1 is LNHDA and CDR2 is SQIVND (reference sequence). The CDR3, as DNA: TGTGCCAGCAGGCCATGGGGTTCTGGAAACACCATATATTTT. Translated, it gives CASRPWGSGNTIYF.

Note on this clonotype: A much larger clone is a single base away; this may be a read error. Since the CDR3 does not end with the conserved phenylalanine or tryptophan, this likely comes from a read error. The chain has TRBV7-9 and TRBJ2-7; D assignment may be TRBD1 or TRBD2 (5 bases each). V gave up 1 base and J gave up 0 bases, with 7 bases separating them. CDR1 and CDR2 from the germline V gene are SEHNR and FQNEAQ (reference sequence). The CDR3 is 14 residues long. The CDR3 bases are TGTGCCAGCAGCTTAGGGGGGATCTCCTACGAGCAGTACCTC. Translation: CASSLGGISYEQYL.

The rearrangement uses TRBV11-2 and TRBJ1-1; 12 positions match TRBD1. Trimming cost V 8 bases and J 8 bases; bases outside gene matches: 9. The CDR3 runs to 14 residues. Germline values: CDR1 SGHAT, CDR2 FQNNGV. The CDR3 here is CASGWDRGQSEAFF. The CDR3 DNA follows: TGTGCCAGCGGTTGGGACAGGGGGCAGTCGGAAGCTTTCTTT.

This clonotype was seen repeatedly, ten times or more. CDR3 sequence (DNA): TGCGCCAGCAGCCCCGACCGGGCAGGGAATTCACCCCTCCACTTT. It encodes CASSPDRAGNSPLHF. The chain links TRBV5-1 to TRBJ1-6; a weak D match, TRBD1 (5 bases). Per the germline V gene, CDR1 is SGHRS and CDR2 is YFSETQ. The V end was cut by 4 bases, the J end by 7 bases, with 15 bases between. The CDR3 spans 15 residues.

This clonotype was observed at least ten times. The V and J genes are TRBV7-9 and TRBJ1-6; D call uncertain. The CDR3 runs to 12 residues. Trimming took off 5 bases at V and 7 bases at J, with 6 bases between the two ends. Germline loops: CDR1 SEHNR, CDR2 FQNEAQ (reference sequence). Here the CDR3 reads CASSPNNSPLHF. The CDR3 DNA sequence: TGTGCCAGCAGCCCCAACAATTCACCCCTCCACTTT.

This clonotype has ten or more counts. DNA of the CDR3: TGTGCCAGCAGCGGAACCACACCAAACCGGGGCGAGACCCAGTACTTC. Translated, it gives CASSGTTPNRGETQYF. This rearrangement joins TRBV7-6 to TRBJ2-5; either TRBD1 or TRBD2 may supply D (5 bases each). Trimming left V 5 bases short and J 5 bases short, with 21 bases between. The CDR3 contains 16 residues. Germline V gives CDR1 SGHVS, CDR2 FNYEAQ.

As regards this clonotype: A junction end diverges from the germline sequence, so it may reflect a read error. The gene calls are TRBV7-6 and TRBJ2-7; the D gene could be TRBD1 or TRBD2 (5 bases each). This CDR3 contains 14 residues. CDR1 is SGHVS, CDR2 FNYEAQ, per germline. Here the CDR3 DNA reads TGTGCCAGCAGCTTCCGGGACGGGGCCTACGGGCAGTACTTC. Protein sequence: CASSFRDGAYGQYF.

The gene calls are TRBV9 and TRBJ2-2; 7 bases map to TRBD1. CDR3 length equals 15 residues. Germline CDR1 SGDLS, CDR2 YYNGEE. J was trimmed by 5 bases and V by 3 bases; bases with no gene match: 7. The CDR3 DNA is TGTGCCAGCAGCGCGACAGGGCTAGGGACCGGGGAGCTGTTTTTT. Protein: CASSATGLGTGELFF. The full variable domain, with the rest looked up from reference TRBV9 and TRBJ2-2, is DSGVTQTPKHLITATGQRVTLRCSPRSGDLSVYWYQQSLDQGLQFLIQYYNGEERAKGNILERFSAQQFPDLHSELNLSSLELGDSALYFCASSATGLGTGELFFGEGSRLTVL.

There are a few counts of this clonotype. This chain uses TRBV20-1 with TRBJ2-1; D unclear. This CDR3 has 15 amino acids. Germline CDR1 DFQATT, CDR2 SNEGSKA (reference sequence). Trimming pared 0 bases from V and 3 bases from J, leaving 12 bases between. The CDR3 sequence is CSARDPALHYNEQFF. CDR3 in DNA: TGCAGTGCTAGAGACCCTGCTCTGCACTACAATGAGCAGTTCTTC.

This clonotype was found many times. The chain recombines TRBV7-2 with TRBJ1-5, with D possibly TRBD1 on 5 matching bases. The V and J ends lost 1 base and 7 bases respectively, with 11 bases between them. The CDR3 extends over 14 amino acids. Germline assignment: CDR1 SGHTA and CDR2 FQGNSA. The CDR3, as DNA: TGTGCCAGCAGCTTAGTCAGGGCTCAACAGCCCCAGCATTTT. Protein sequence: CASSLVRAQQPQHF. Full variable domain (remainder filled in from reference TRBV7-2 and TRBJ1-5): GAGVSQSPSNKVTEKGKDVELRCDPISGHTALYWYRQSLGQGLEFLIYFQGNSAPDKSGLPSDRFSAERTGGSVSTLTIQRTQQEDSAVYLCASSLVRAQQPQHFGDGTRLSIL.

In this sample, this clonotype turned up a few times. This chain links TRBV2 with TRBJ1-2; TRBD1 might be the D (5 bases). Germline assignment: CDR1 SNHLY and CDR2 FYNNEI. The CDR3 has 13 amino acids. The germline V and J ends were trimmed by 0 bases and 8 bases, with 10 bases remaining between them. The CDR3 is CASSEATARGYTF. In DNA form, the CDR3 reads TGTGCCAGCAGTGAAGCGACAGCTCGAGGCTACACCTTC.

The V gene is TRBV18, the J gene TRBJ1-2; 7 nucleotides line up with TRBD1. This CDR3 has 14 amino acids. In germline, CDR1 is KGHSH, CDR2 LQKENI. V lost 6 bases, J lost 3 bases, and 7 bases stayed unmatched. DNA of the CDR3: TGTGCCAGCTCCCAGGACAGGCGGGACTATGGCTACACCTTC. Translated: CASSQDRRDYGYTF.

In its sample, this clonotype was seen a few times. This rearrangement joins TRBV20-1 to TRBJ1-1; D remains unclear. CDR1 and CDR2 from the germline V gene are DFQATT and SNEGSKA (reference sequence). The CDR3 length is 15 residues. Trimming removed 3 bases from V and 1 base from J, with 15 bases in between. The DNA of the CDR3 is TGCAGTGCTAGGATGGTAGGGATTGAGAACACTGAAGCTTTCTTT. Amino acids: CSARMVGIENTEAFF.